The T cell receptor (beta chain) under discussion was sequenced for a study of cytomegalovirus exposure and HLA in healthy donors. Turning to the study itself: T cells numbering about 200 million yielded some 100 million unique TCR beta sequences in an earlier analysis. Membership in the Caucasian-associated ancestry cluster was found for 75% to 85% of 398 genotyped donors. Notes on the study in general: Rates of TCR association differed by HLA locus in a later analysis, with DRB1 highest and HLA-C lowest. It was reported that the classifier diagnosed cytomegalovirus status with high specificity and sensitivity in both the original and validation cohorts.

Vbeta (60) and Jbeta (13) primers were used in the PCR. The method was immunoSEQ multiplex PCR; TCRdb's version includes in-frame clones alone and lacks a portion of them. The sample lists about 150,000 clones; around 80% were seen once. Of note for this clone: The target antigen is unknown.

V lost 10 bases, J lost 6 bases, and 5 bases stayed unmatched. CDR1 and CDR2 (germline): SNHLY, FYNNEI. The CDR3 length is 11 residues. The chain uses TRBV2 and TRBJ2-7; 8 nucleotides align to TRBD2. Material: PBMCs. This sequence originates from a man aged 30 to 39 in good health and CMV-seropositive. The CDR3 nucleotides read TGTGCCACCTCCGGACTAGCCGAGCAGTACTTC. Amino acid sequence: CATSGLAEQYF.